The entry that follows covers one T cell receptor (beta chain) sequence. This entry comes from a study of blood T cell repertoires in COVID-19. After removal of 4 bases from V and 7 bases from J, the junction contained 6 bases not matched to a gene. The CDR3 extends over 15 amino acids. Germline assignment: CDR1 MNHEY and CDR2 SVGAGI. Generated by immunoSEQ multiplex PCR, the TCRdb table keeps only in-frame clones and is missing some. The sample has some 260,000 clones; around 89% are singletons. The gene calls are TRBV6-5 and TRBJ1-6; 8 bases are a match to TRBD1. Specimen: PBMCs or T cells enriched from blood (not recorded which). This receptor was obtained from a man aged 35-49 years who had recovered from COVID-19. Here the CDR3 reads CASSSDRGANSPLHF. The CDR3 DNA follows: TGTGCCAGCAGTTCAGACAGGGGAGCCAATTCACCCCTCCACTTT.